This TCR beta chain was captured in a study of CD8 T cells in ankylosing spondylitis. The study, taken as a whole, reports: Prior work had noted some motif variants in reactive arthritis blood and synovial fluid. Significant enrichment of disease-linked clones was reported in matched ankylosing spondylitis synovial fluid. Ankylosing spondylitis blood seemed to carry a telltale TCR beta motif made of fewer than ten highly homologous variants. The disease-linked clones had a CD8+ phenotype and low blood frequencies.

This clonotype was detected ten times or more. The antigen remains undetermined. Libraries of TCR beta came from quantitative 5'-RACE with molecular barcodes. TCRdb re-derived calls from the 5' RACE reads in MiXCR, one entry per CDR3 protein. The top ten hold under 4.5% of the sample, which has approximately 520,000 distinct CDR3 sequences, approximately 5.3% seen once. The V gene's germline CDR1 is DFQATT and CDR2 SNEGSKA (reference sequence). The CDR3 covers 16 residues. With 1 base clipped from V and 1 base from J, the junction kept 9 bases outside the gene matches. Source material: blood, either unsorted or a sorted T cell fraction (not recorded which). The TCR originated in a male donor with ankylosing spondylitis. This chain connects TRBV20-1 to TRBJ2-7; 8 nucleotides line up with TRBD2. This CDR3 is CSARGALTGGSYEQYF. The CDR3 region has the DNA TGCAGTGCTAGAGGGGCCCTAACGGGGGGGTCCTACGAGCAGTACTTC.